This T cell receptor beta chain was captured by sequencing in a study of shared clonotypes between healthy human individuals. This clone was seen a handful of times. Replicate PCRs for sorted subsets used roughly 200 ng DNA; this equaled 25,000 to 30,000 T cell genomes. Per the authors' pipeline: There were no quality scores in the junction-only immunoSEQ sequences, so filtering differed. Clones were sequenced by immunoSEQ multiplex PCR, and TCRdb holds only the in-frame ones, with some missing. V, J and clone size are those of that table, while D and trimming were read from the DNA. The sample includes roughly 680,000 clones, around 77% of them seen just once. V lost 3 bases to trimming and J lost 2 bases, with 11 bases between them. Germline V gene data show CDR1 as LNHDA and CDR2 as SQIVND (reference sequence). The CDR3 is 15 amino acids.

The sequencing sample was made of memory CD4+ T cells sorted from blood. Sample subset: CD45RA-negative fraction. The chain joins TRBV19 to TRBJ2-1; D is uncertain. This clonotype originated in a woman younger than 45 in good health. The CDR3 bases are TGTGCCAGTAGTATCCCGCTTAAAGCCTACAATGAGCAGTTCTTC. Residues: CASSIPLKAYNEQFF.